These T cell receptor beta chains were read from a single sample in a study of early T cells in non-severe SARS-CoV-2 infection. Each CDR3 protein is one row after TCRdb ran MiXCR on the 5' RACE reads. The sample includes some 80,000 distinct CDR3 sequences, about 12% of them seen just once. Material: whole blood. These receptors all come from an adult who was a healthcare worker with PCR-confirmed SARS-CoV-2 infection or an uninfected control (not recorded which). The CDR3 runs from the conserved cysteine through the conserved F or W. The order of the fields is CDR3 protein, CDR3 DNA, D gene, J gene, V gene, CDR3 length, clone size. A D gene is named only where the DNA matches it firmly. Rows give clone size only sometimes, using once, few, many, or a class for an expanded clone.

CDR3 protein: CAISEDSYEQYF
CDR3 DNA: TGTGCCATCAGTGAAGACTCCTACGAGCAGTACTTC
D gene: NA
J gene: TRBJ2-7
V gene: TRBV10-3
CDR3 length: 12
clone size: few

CDR3 protein: CSASFPAGVTYNEQFF
CDR3 DNA: TGCAGTGCTAGCTTTCCGGCGGGAGTAACCTACAATGAGCAGTTCTTC
D gene: TRBD2
J gene: TRBJ2-1
V gene: TRBV20-1
CDR3 length: 16
clone size: NA

CDR3 protein: CASSRTSGTGDTQYF
CDR3 DNA: TGTGCCAGCAGCCGTACTAGCGGGACTGGAGATACGCAGTATTTT
D gene: TRBD2
J gene: TRBJ2-3
V gene: TRBV6-1
CDR3 length: 15
clone size: few

CDR3 protein: CSVEVAGQQNIQYF
CDR3 DNA: TGCAGCGTTGAAGTAGCCGGCCAGCAAAACATTCAGTACTTC
D gene: NA
J gene: TRBJ2-4
V gene: TRBV29-1
CDR3 length: 14
clone size: NA

CDR3 protein: CASVIQGAILREQYF
CDR3 DNA: TGTGCCAGCGTCATACAGGGGGCAATTTTGAGGGAGCAGTACTTC
D gene: TRBD1
J gene: TRBJ2-7
V gene: TRBV5-6
CDR3 length: 15
clone size: NA

CDR3 protein: CASSPGTSVGNEQFF
CDR3 DNA: TGTGCCAGCAGCCCAGGGACTAGCGTGGGCAATGAGCAGTTCTTC
D gene: TRBD2
J gene: TRBJ2-1
V gene: TRBV7-6
CDR3 length: 15
clone size: few

CDR3 protein: CASSLYGPDRGRGTDTQYF
CDR3 DNA: TGCGCCAGCAGCCTTTACGGCCCCGACCGCGGGAGGGGCACAGATACGCAGTATTTT
D gene: TRBD2
J gene: TRBJ2-3
V gene: TRBV4-1
CDR3 length: 19
clone size: few

CDR3 protein: CASAHSNTEAFF
CDR3 DNA: TGTGCCAGCGCTCATTCGAACACTGAAGCTTTCTTT
D gene: NA
J gene: TRBJ1-1
V gene: TRBV11-2
CDR3 length: 12
clone size: few

CDR3 protein: CASSLVVKKVNEQYF
CDR3 DNA: TGTGCCAGCAGCTTAGTCGTTAAGAAAGTAAACGAGCAGTACTTC
D gene: NA
J gene: TRBJ2-7
V gene: TRBV7-8
CDR3 length: 15
clone size: NA

CDR3 protein: CARSGQLRDEQFF
CDR3 DNA: TGTGCCAGGTCGGGACAACTGCGAGATGAGCAGTTCTTC
D gene: NA
J gene: TRBJ2-1
V gene: TRBV2
CDR3 length: 13
clone size: few

CDR3 protein: CASSPTSGRWTDTQYF
CDR3 DNA: TGTGCCAGCAGCCCGACTAGCGGGAGGTGGACAGATACGCAGTATTTT
D gene: TRBD2
J gene: TRBJ2-3
V gene: TRBV7-9
CDR3 length: 16
clone size: few

CDR3 protein: CASAGGGGDTQYF
CDR3 DNA: TGTGCCAGTGCCGGGGGTGGAGGAGATACGCAGTATTTT
D gene: NA
J gene: TRBJ2-3
V gene: TRBV19
CDR3 length: 13
clone size: NA

CDR3 protein: CASSQWRTASTDTQYF
CDR3 DNA: TGCGCCAGCAGCCAATGGAGGACAGCTAGCACAGATACGCAGTATTTT
D gene: NA
J gene: TRBJ2-3
V gene: TRBV4-1
CDR3 length: 16
clone size: NA

CDR3 protein: CASNRDYNSPLHF
CDR3 DNA: TGTGCCAGCAACCGGGACTATAATTCACCCCTCCACTTT
D gene: NA
J gene: TRBJ1-6
V gene: TRBV2
CDR3 length: 13
clone size: NA

CDR3 protein: CASSVGRERPGELFF
CDR3 DNA: TGTGCCAGCAGCGTAGGGCGGGAAAGGCCCGGGGAGCTGTTTTTT
D gene: NA
J gene: TRBJ2-2
V gene: TRBV9
CDR3 length: 15
clone size: few

CDR3 protein: CASSLSGQTQYF
CDR3 DNA: TGTGCCAGCAGCTTATCCGGTCAGACCCAGTACTTC
D gene: NA
J gene: TRBJ2-5
V gene: TRBV7-9
CDR3 length: 12
clone size: many

CDR3 protein: CASSFRDSSTDTQYF
CDR3 DNA: TGCGCCAGCAGCTTCCGGGACAGTAGCACAGATACGCAGTATTTT
D gene: TRBD1
J gene: TRBJ2-3
V gene: TRBV5-1
CDR3 length: 15
clone size: many

CDR3 protein: CASSLTASILNTEAFF
CDR3 DNA: TGCGCCAGCAGTCTAACAGCGAGCATCTTGAACACTGAAGCTTTCTTT
D gene: NA
J gene: TRBJ1-1
V gene: TRBV4-1
CDR3 length: 16
clone size: many

CDR3 protein: CASSLGPRSSSYEQYF
CDR3 DNA: TGTGCCAGCAGCTTAGGGCCCAGGTCGAGCTCCTACGAGCAGTACTTC
D gene: NA
J gene: TRBJ2-7
V gene: TRBV7-8
CDR3 length: 16
clone size: NA

CDR3 protein: CASSKGLAGEGAFEQYF
CDR3 DNA: TGTGCCAGCAGTAAGGGACTAGCGGGAGAGGGGGCCTTCGAGCAGTACTTC
D gene: TRBD2
J gene: TRBJ2-7
V gene: TRBV25-1
CDR3 length: 17
clone size: few

CDR3 protein: CASSSPTGGSYTF
CDR3 DNA: TGTGCCAGCAGTTCACCGACAGGGGGAAGCTACACCTTC
D gene: TRBD1
J gene: TRBJ1-2
V gene: TRBV6-5
CDR3 length: 13
clone size: few

CDR3 protein: CASSQEQGGQPQHF
CDR3 DNA: TGTGCCAGCAGCCAAGAACAGGGCGGGCAGCCCCAGCATTTT
D gene: NA
J gene: TRBJ1-5
V gene: TRBV3-1
CDR3 length: 14
clone size: few

CDR3 protein: CASKDRYTYEQYF
CDR3 DNA: TGTGCCAGCAAAGACAGGTACACCTACGAGCAGTACTTC
D gene: NA
J gene: TRBJ2-7
V gene: TRBV27
CDR3 length: 13
clone size: NA

CDR3 protein: CSVAGYSYGYTF
CDR3 DNA: TGCAGCGTTGCAGGGTATTCATATGGCTACACCTTC
D gene: NA
J gene: TRBJ1-2
V gene: TRBV29-1
CDR3 length: 12
clone size: NA

CDR3 protein: CSARDSQGSYEQYF
CDR3 DNA: TGCAGTGCTAGAGATAGTCAGGGATCCTACGAGCAGTACTTC
D gene: NA
J gene: TRBJ2-7
V gene: TRBV20-1
CDR3 length: 14
clone size: few

CDR3 protein: CASSKGGTGETQYF
CDR3 DNA: TGTGCCAGCAGCAAAGGAGGGACTGGAGAGACCCAGTACTTC
D gene: NA
J gene: TRBJ2-5
V gene: TRBV7-9
CDR3 length: 14
clone size: few

CDR3 protein: CASSSSRDRAAGDEKLFF
CDR3 DNA: TGTGCCAGCAGCAGCTCCCGGGACAGGGCAGCGGGGGATGAAAAACTGTTTTTT
D gene: TRBD1
J gene: TRBJ1-4
V gene: TRBV27
CDR3 length: 18
clone size: many

CDR3 protein: CASSPGQGASYEQYF
CDR3 DNA: TGTGCCAGCAGTCCCGGACAGGGGGCTTCCTACGAGCAGTACTTC
D gene: TRBD1
J gene: TRBJ2-7
V gene: TRBV12-3/TRBV12-4
CDR3 length: 15
clone size: NA

CDR3 protein: CASSYSTRTSGKETQYF
CDR3 DNA: TGTGCCAGCAGTTACTCGACCCGGACTAGCGGGAAAGAGACCCAGTACTTC
D gene: TRBD2
J gene: TRBJ2-5
V gene: TRBV6-2/TRBV6-3
CDR3 length: 17
clone size: NA

CDR3 protein: CASSRLGGAAYNEQFF
CDR3 DNA: TGTGCCAGCAGCAGACTGGGGGGGGCGGCTTACAATGAGCAGTTCTTC
D gene: NA
J gene: TRBJ2-1
V gene: TRBV11-2
CDR3 length: 16
clone size: few

CDR3 protein: CSAGGSTEAFF
CDR3 DNA: TGCAGTGCTGGGGGGAGCACTGAAGCTTTCTTT
D gene: NA
J gene: TRBJ1-1
V gene: TRBV20-1
CDR3 length: 11
clone size: NA

CDR3 protein: CASSPDSGIQYF
CDR3 DNA: TGTGCCAGCTCACCGGACAGCGGCATTCAGTACTTC
D gene: NA
J gene: TRBJ2-4
V gene: TRBV18
CDR3 length: 12
clone size: NA

CDR3 protein: CASSLGGHQPQHF
CDR3 DNA: TGTGCCAGCAGTTTAGGGGGTCATCAGCCCCAGCATTTT
D gene: NA
J gene: TRBJ1-5
V gene: TRBV28
CDR3 length: 13
clone size: NA

CDR3 protein: CASRSRETGELFF
CDR3 DNA: TGTGCCAGCAGATCAAGAGAGACCGGGGAGCTGTTTTTT
D gene: NA
J gene: TRBJ2-2
V gene: TRBV12-3/TRBV12-4
CDR3 length: 13
clone size: many

CDR3 protein: CAISDSRDRGNEQFF
CDR3 DNA: TGTGCCATCAGTGATTCCCGGGACAGGGGTAATGAGCAGTTCTTC
D gene: TRBD1
J gene: TRBJ2-1
V gene: TRBV10-3
CDR3 length: 15
clone size: NA

CDR3 protein: CSGLKTLNTGELFF
CDR3 DNA: TGCAGCGGCCTAAAGACTTTGAACACCGGGGAGCTGTTTTTT
D gene: NA
J gene: TRBJ2-2
V gene: TRBV29-1
CDR3 length: 14
clone size: NA

CDR3 protein: CASSPPSGDIAKNIQYF
CDR3 DNA: TGTGCCAGCTCACCACCGTCGGGAGACATAGCCAAAAACATTCAGTACTTC
D gene: NA
J gene: TRBJ2-4
V gene: TRBV18
CDR3 length: 17
clone size: many

CDR3 protein: CASSRTGDTEAFF
CDR3 DNA: TGTGCCAGCAGTCGAACAGGGGACACTGAAGCTTTCTTT
D gene: TRBD1
J gene: TRBJ1-1
V gene: TRBV6-2/TRBV6-3
CDR3 length: 13
clone size: NA

CDR3 protein: CASSFGGAYNEQFF
CDR3 DNA: TGTGCCAGCAGTTTTGGCGGAGCCTACAATGAGCAGTTCTTC
D gene: NA
J gene: TRBJ2-1
V gene: TRBV12-3/TRBV12-4
CDR3 length: 14
clone size: few

CDR3 protein: CASSHYKLSGRPRRQPQHF
CDR3 DNA: TGCGCCAGCAGCCACTACAAACTCTCGGGACGCCCGAGGAGACAGCCCCAGCATTTT
D gene: NA
J gene: TRBJ1-5
V gene: TRBV4-1
CDR3 length: 19
clone size: few

CDR3 protein: CSASGPGKYEQYF
CDR3 DNA: TGCAGTGCTAGTGGGCCGGGGAAATACGAGCAGTACTTC
D gene: NA
J gene: TRBJ2-7
V gene: TRBV20-1
CDR3 length: 13
clone size: NA

CDR3 protein: CASSLVGQSTIQYF
CDR3 DNA: TGTGCCAGCAGCTTGGTGGGACAGTCGACCATTCAGTACTTC
D gene: TRBD1
J gene: TRBJ2-4
V gene: TRBV5-4
CDR3 length: 14
clone size: NA

CDR3 protein: CASSHADSVSNTIYF
CDR3 DNA: TGTGCCAGCTCACACGCGGACAGCGTCTCAAACACCATATATTTT
D gene: NA
J gene: TRBJ1-3
V gene: TRBV18
CDR3 length: 15
clone size: NA

CDR3 protein: CSARDDYGYTF
CDR3 DNA: TGCAGTGCTAGGGACGATTATGGCTACACCTTC
D gene: NA
J gene: TRBJ1-2
V gene: TRBV20-1
CDR3 length: 11
clone size: NA

CDR3 protein: CASRKKGATNEKLFF
CDR3 DNA: TGTGCCAGCAGGAAAAAGGGTGCAACTAATGAAAAACTGTTTTTT
D gene: NA
J gene: TRBJ1-4
V gene: TRBV7-9
CDR3 length: 15
clone size: few

CDR3 protein: CASSELGLAAYNEQFF
CDR3 DNA: TGTGCCAGCAGTGAATTGGGACTAGCGGCATACAATGAGCAGTTCTTC
D gene: TRBD2
J gene: TRBJ2-1
V gene: TRBV25-1
CDR3 length: 16
clone size: many

CDR3 protein: CASSQRDGADTQYF
CDR3 DNA: TGTGCCAGCAGCCAGCGGGATGGGGCAGATACGCAGTATTTT
D gene: NA
J gene: TRBJ2-3
V gene: TRBV3-1
CDR3 length: 14
clone size: few

CDR3 protein: CASSEGTENYGYTF
CDR3 DNA: TGTGCCAGCAGCGAGGGGACAGAGAACTATGGCTACACCTTC
D gene: TRBD1
J gene: TRBJ1-2
V gene: TRBV9
CDR3 length: 14
clone size: many